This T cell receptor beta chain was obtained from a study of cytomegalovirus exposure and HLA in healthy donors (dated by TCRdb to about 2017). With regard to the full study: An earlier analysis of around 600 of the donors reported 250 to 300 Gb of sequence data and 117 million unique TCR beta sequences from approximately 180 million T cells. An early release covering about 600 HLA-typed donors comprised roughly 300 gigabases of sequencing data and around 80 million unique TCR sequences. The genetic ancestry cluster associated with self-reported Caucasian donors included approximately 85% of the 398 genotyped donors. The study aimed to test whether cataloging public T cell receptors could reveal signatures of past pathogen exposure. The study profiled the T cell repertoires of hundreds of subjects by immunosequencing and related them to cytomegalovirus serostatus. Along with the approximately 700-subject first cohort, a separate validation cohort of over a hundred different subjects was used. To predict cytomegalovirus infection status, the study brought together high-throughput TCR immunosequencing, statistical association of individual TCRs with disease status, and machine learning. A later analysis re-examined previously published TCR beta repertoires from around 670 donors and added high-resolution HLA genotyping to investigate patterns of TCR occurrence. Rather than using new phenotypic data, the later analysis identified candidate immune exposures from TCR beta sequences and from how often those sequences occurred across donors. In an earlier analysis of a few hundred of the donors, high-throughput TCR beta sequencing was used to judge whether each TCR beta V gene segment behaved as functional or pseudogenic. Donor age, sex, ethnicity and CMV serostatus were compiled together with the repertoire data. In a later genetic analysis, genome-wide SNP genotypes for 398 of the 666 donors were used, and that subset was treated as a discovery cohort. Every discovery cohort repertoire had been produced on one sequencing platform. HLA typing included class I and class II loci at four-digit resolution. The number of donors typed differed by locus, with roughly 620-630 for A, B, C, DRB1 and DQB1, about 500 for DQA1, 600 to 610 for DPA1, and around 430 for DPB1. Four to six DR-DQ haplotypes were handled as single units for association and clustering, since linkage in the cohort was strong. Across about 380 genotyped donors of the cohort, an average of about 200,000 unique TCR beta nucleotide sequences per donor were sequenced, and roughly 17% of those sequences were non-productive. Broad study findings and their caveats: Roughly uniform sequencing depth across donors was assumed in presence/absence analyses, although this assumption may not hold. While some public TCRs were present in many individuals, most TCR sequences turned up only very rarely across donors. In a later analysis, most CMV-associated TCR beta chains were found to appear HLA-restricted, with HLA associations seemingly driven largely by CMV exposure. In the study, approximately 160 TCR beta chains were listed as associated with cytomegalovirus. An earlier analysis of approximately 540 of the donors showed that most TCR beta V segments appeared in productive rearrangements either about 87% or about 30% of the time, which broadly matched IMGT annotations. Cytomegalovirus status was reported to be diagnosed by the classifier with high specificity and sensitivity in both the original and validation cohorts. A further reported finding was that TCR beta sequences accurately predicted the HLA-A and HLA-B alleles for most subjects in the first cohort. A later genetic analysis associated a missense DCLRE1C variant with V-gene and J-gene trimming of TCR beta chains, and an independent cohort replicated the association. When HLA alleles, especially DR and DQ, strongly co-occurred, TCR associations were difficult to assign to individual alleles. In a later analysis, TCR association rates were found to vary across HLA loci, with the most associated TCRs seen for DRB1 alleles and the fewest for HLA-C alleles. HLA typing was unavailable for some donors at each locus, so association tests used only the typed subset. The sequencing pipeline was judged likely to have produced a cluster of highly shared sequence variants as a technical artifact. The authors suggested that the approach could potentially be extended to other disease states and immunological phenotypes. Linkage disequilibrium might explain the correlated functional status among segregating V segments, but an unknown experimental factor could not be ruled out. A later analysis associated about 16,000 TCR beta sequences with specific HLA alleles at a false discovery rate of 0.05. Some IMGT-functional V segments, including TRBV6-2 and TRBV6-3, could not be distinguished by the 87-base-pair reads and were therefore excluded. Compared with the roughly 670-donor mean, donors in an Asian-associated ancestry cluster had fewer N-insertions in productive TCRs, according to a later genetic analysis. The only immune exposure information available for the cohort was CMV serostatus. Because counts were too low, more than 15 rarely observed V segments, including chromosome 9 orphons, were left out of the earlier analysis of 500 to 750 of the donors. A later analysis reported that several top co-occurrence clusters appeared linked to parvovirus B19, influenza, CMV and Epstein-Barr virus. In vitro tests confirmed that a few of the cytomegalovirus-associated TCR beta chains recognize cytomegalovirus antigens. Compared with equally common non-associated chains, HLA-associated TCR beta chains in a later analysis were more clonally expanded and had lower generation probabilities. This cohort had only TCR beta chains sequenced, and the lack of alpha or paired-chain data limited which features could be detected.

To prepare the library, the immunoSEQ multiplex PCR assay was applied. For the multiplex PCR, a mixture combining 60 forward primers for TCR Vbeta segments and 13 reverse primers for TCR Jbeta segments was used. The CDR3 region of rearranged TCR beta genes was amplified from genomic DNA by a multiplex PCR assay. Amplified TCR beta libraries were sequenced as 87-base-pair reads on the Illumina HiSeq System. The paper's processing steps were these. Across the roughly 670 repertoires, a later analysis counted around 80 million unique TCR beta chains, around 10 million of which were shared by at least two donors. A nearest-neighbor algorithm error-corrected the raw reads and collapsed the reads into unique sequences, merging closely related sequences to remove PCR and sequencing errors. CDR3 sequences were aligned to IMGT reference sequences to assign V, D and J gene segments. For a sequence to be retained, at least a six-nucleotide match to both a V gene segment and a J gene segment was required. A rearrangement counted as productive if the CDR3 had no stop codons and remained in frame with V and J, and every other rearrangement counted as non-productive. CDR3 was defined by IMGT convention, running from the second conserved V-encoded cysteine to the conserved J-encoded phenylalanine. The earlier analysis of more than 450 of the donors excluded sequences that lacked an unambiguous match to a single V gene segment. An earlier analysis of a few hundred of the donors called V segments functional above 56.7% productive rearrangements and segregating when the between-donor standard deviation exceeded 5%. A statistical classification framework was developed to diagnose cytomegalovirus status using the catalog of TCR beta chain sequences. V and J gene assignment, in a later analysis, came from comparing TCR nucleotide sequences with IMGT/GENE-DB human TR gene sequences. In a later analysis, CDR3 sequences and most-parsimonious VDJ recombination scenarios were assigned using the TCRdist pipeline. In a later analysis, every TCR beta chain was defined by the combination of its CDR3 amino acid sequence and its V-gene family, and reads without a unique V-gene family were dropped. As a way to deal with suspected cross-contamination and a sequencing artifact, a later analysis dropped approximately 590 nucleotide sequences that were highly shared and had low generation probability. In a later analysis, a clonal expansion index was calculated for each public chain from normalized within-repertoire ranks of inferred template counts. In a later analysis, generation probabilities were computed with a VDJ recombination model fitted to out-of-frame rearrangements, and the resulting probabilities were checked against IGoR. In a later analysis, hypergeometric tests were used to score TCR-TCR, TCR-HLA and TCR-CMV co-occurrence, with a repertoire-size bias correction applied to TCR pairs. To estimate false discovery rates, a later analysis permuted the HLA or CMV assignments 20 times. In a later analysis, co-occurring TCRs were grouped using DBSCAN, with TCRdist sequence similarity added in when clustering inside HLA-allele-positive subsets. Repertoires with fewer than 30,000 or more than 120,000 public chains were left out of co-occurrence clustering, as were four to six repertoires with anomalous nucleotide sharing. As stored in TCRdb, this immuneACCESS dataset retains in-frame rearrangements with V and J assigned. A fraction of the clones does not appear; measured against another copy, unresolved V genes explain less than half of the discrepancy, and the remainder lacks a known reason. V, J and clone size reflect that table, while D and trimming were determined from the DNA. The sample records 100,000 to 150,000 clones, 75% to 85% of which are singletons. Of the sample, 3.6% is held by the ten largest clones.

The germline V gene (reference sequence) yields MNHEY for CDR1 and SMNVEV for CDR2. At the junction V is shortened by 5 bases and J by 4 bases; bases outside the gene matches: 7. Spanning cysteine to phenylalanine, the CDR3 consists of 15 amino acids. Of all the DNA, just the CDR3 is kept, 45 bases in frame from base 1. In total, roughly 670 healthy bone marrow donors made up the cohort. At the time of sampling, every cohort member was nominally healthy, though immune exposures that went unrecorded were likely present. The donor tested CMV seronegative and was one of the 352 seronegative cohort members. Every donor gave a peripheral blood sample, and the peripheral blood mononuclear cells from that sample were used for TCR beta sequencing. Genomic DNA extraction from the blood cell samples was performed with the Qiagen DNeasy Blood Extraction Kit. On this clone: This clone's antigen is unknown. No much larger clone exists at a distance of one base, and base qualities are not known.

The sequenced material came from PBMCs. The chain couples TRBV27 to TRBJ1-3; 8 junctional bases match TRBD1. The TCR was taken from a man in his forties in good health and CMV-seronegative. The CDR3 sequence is CASSRTGSSGNTIYF. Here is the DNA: TGTGCCAGCAGTAGGACAGGGAGCTCGGGAAACACCATATATTTT.